These 24 T cell receptor beta chains originate from one sample sequenced in a study of blood T cell repertoires in COVID-19. The protocol was immunoSEQ multiplex PCR, while the TCRdb copy is restricted to in-frame clones and leaves out a portion. The data contain about 210,000 clones, about 92% of them singletons. The sample taken for sequencing was peripheral blood. The receptors shown here come from a man aged 30 to 45 with acute or convalescent COVID-19.

This clone was found a few times. J is TRBJ1-5 and V is TRBV7-9; 9 nucleotides agree with TRBD1. The germline CDR1 and CDR2 sequences are SEHNR and FQNEAQ (reference sequence). V lost 5 bases, J lost 3 bases, and 8 bases stayed unmatched. CDR3 size: 16 residues. DNA for the CDR3: TGTGCCAGCAGCCTAGGGACAGGGCGTTTCAATCAGCCCCAGCATTTT. This gives the protein CASSLGTGRFNQPQHF.

This clone was counted once. The V gene is TRBV4-1, the J gene TRBJ1-5; the match to TRBD1 covers 7 bases. The trim removed 0 bases at V and 6 bases at J, leaving 5 bases unmatched. Germline assignment: CDR1 MGHRA and CDR2 YSYEKL. This CDR3 comprises 15 residues. CDR3 DNA sequence: TGCGCCAGCAGCCAAGACGGGACAGATTTTCAGCCCCAGCATTTT. Its protein is CASSQDGTDFQPQHF.

This rearrangement joins TRBV3-1 (or the pseudogene TRBV3-2) to TRBJ2-5, with 7 bases matching TRBD1. Germline V lookup: CDR1 LGHDT, CDR2 YNNKEL (reference sequence). The CDR3 has 16 residues. With 1 base clipped from V and 1 base from J, the junction kept 6 bases outside the gene matches. CDR3 amino acids: CASSQAMSGGQETQYF. The DNA for the CDR3 is TGTGCCAGCAGCCAAGCTATGTCAGGGGGCCAAGAGACCCAGTACTTC.

In nucleotides, the CDR3 is TGTGCCTGGGAAACAGGGAACACTGAAGCTTTCTTT. Its protein product is CAWETGNTEAFF. The V call is TRBV30, the J call TRBJ1-1; D might be TRBD1 (5 bases). CDR1 and CDR2 from the germline V gene are GTSNPN and SVGIG (reference sequence). This CDR3 contains 12 residues. V lost 5 bases and J 1 base, leaving 8 bases between the germline ends.

This chain joins TRBV5-1 and TRBJ2-3; no reliable D call. V was pared by 0 bases and J by 1 base, with 6 bases between. This CDR3 has 14 amino acids. Germline V gene sequence: CDR1 SGHRS, CDR2 YFSETQ. The CDR3 DNA sequence: TGCGCCAGCAGCTTGGTTGCGGGCACAGATACGCAGTATTTT. Its translation is CASSLVAGTDTQYF.

A remark on this clone: A junction boundary mismatches the germline segment, possibly from a read error. This rearrangement joins TRBV6-5 to TRBJ1-5; perhaps TRBD1 as D (5 bases). The CDR3 sequence is 14 residues long. From germline, CDR1 is MNHEY and CDR2 SVGAGI. The CDR3 coding sequence is TGTGCCAGCAGTTCTGGGGCAGGGAATCAGCTCCAGCATTTT. This sequence encodes CASSSGAGNQLQHF.

The chain has TRBV3-1 (or the pseudogene TRBV3-2) and TRBJ1-2; maybe TRBD1 (5 bases). CDR3 length equals 14 residues. Germline CDR1 and CDR2: LGHDT and YNNKEL (reference sequence). Trimming shortened V by 2 bases and J by 8 bases, and 15 bases separated the two germline ends. Here the CDR3 reads CASSQQGSPWGYTF. The CDR3 DNA sequence: TGTGCCAGCAGCCAACAGGGAAGTCCCTGGGGCTACACCTTC.

The gene calls are TRBV7-3 and TRBJ1-3; no clear D gene. This CDR3 is built from 13 residues. The V and J ends lost 5 bases and 0 bases respectively, with 5 bases between them. CDR1 and CDR2 (germline): SGHTA, FQGTGA. CDR3 sequence (DNA): TGTGCCAGCAGCCCCAGCTCTGGAAACACCATATATTTT. Translating it yields CASSPSSGNTIYF.

The V and J genes are TRBV7-3 and TRBJ1-4; TRBD1 matches 9 bases. CDR3 size: 18 residues. Germline trimming cut 5 bases from V and 0 bases from J; bases unmatched to any gene: 10. Germline V lookup: CDR1 SGHTA, CDR2 FQGTGA. The DNA of the CDR3 is TGTGCCAGCAGCCACACAACAGGGGGCTACCCAACTAATGAAAAACTGTTTTTT. It encodes CASSHTTGGYPTNEKLFF.

The V and J genes are TRBV6-4 and TRBJ1-1, with D maybe TRBD1 (5 bases). V lost 6 bases and J 0 bases, leaving 11 bases between the germline ends. The CDR3 sequence is 14 residues long. Looked up from germline, CDR1 is MRHNA and CDR2 is SNTAGT. CDR3 residues: CASRAGNLNTEAFF. CDR3 nucleotides: TGTGCCAGCAGAGCAGGGAACCTGAACACTGAAGCTTTCTTT.

The chain carries TRBV9 and TRBJ2-5; TRBD2 matches 8 bases. Germline-derived CDR1 and CDR2 are SGDLS and YYNGEE. Trimming removed 4 bases from V and 4 bases from J; junction bases left unmatched: 9. The CDR3 is 15 residues long. The DNA of the CDR3 is TGTGCCAGCAGCCCCGGCGTAGCGGGACTAGAGACCCAGTACTTC. It specifies CASSPGVAGLETQYF. The entire variable domain, with the rest obtained from reference TRBV9 and TRBJ2-5, is as follows: DSGVTQTPKHLITATGQRVTLRCSPRSGDLSVYWYQQSLDQGLQFLIQYYNGEERAKGNILERFSAQQFPDLHSELNLSSLELGDSALYFCASSPGVAGLETQYFGPGTRLLVL.

The chain uses TRBV11-2 and TRBJ2-7; TRBD1 might be the D (5 bases). With 5 bases removed from V and 2 bases from J, the gap between germline ends came to 13 bases. The length of the CDR3 is 14 residues. CDR1 is SGHAT and CDR2 is FQNNGV in the germline V gene. The CDR3 DNA reads as TGTGCCAGCAGCGTGGGCAGGGTGCCCTACGAGCAGTACTTC. Translating gives CASSVGRVPYEQYF.

This chain joins TRBV2 and TRBJ1-6; D ambiguous. Germline V gene sequence: CDR1 SNHLY, CDR2 FYNNEI. The CDR3 sequence is 13 residues long. V was trimmed by 6 bases and J by 7 bases, leaving 10 bases between them. The CDR3 loop reads CASREEFNSPLHF. CDR3 DNA: TGTGCCAGCAGGGAGGAGTTCAATTCACCCCTCCACTTT. Using reference TRBV2 and TRBJ1-6 for the parts outside the CDR3, the full variable domain is EPEVTQTPSHQVTQMGQEVILRCVPISNHLYFYWYRQILGQKVEFLVSFYNNEISEKSEIFDDQFSVERPDGSNFTLKIRSTKLEDSAMYFCASREEFNSPLHFGNGTRLTVT.

The chain uses TRBV25-1 and TRBJ1-5; 8 nucleotides align to TRBD1. Germline-derived CDR1 and CDR2 are MGHDK and SYGVNS. CDR3 length: 16 amino acids. Trimming removed 3 bases from V and 6 bases from J; junction bases left unmatched: 10. CDR3 protein: CASSDSRQGLFQPQHF. CDR3 DNA: TGTGCCAGCAGTGACTCCCGACAGGGGCTCTTTCAGCCCCAGCATTTT.

The chain carries TRBV11-2 and TRBJ1-1, with D possibly matching TRBD1 (5 bases). Between the trimmed V and J ends, which lost 0 bases and 0 bases, there was a span of 8 bases. The CDR3 extends over 15 amino acids. CDR1 is SGHAT and CDR2 is FQNNGV in the germline V gene. CDR3: CASSLEWGVNTEAFF. The CDR3 region has the DNA TGTGCCAGCAGCTTAGAATGGGGGGTGAACACTGAAGCTTTCTTT.

A note on this clone: This CDR3 is also generated by other DNA sequences in the sample. The rearrangement joins TRBV5-1 to TRBJ2-2, with 8 bases fitting TRBD1. Germline CDR1 SGHRS, CDR2 YFSETQ. With V trimmed by 2 bases and J by 1 base, 1 base remained unmatched. There are 15 residues in the CDR3. The CDR3 DNA is TGCGCCAGCAGCTTCGGGACAGGGAACACCGGGGAGCTGTTTTTT. It encodes CASSFGTGNTGELFF.

The J gene is TRBJ1-2, the V gene TRBV5-1, with TRBD1 matching 9 bases. Trimming took 4 bases from V and 6 from J; bases not matched to a gene: 4. Germline assignment: CDR1 SGHRS and CDR2 YFSETQ. There are 13 residues in the CDR3. Written as DNA, the CDR3 is TGCGCCAGCAGCCGGGACAGGGTGGATGGCTACACCTTC. Translated, it gives CASSRDRVDGYTF.

The chain joins TRBV11-2 to TRBJ2-3, with a weak D call TRBD2 (6 bases). The CDR3 consists of 15 residues. V was cut by 5 bases and J by 4 bases, with 16 bases left in between. Germline V gene lookup returns CDR1 SGHAT and CDR2 FQNNGV. CDR3 DNA sequence: TGTGCCAGCAGCGACGTAACCGCTAGCGCAGATACGCAGTATTTT. Its protein product is CASSDVTASADTQYF.

A few counts support this clone. The chain carries TRBV21-1 and TRBJ2-1; the D segment call TRBD1 is taken from the table without a DNA check. TRBV21-1 is a pseudogene locus. This CDR3 is built from 18 residues. CDR3 sequence reads: CASSGRDRDDGPGGEQFF. In DNA, the CDR3 is TGTGCCAGCAGCGGCCGGGACAGGGATGACGGGCCGGGGGGTGAGCAGTTCTTC.

This chain joins TRBV10-3 and TRBJ2-7, with D maybe TRBD2 (6 bases). This CDR3 contains 15 residues. Trimming removed 0 bases at V and 0 bases at J, with 9 bases between. Germline values: CDR1 ENHRY, CDR2 SYGVKD. CDR3 in amino acids: CAISESGGRSYEQYF. CDR3 sequence (DNA): TGTGCCATCAGTGAGTCGGGGGGACGCTCCTACGAGCAGTACTTC.

V and J are TRBV2 and TRBJ1-4; TRBD1 matches 10 bases. Trimming took 10 bases from V and 7 from J; bases not matched to a gene: 12. Germline loops: CDR1 SNHLY, CDR2 FYNNEI. This CDR3 has 15 amino acids. The DNA for the CDR3 is TGTGCCACCCACGCGCTGGGACAGGGGTCTGAAAAACTGTTTTTT. Its protein product is CATHALGQGSEKLFF.

This chain links TRBV29-1 with TRBJ2-7, with no clear D. V was shortened by 6 bases and J by 2 bases, with 20 bases between the two germline ends. The CDR3 runs 15 residues. Germline loops: CDR1 SQVTM, CDR2 ANQGSEA. The CDR3 sequence is CSVLSVLRNPYEQYF. CDR3 nucleotides: TGCAGCGTGCTTTCGGTCCTGAGAAACCCCTACGAGCAGTACTTC.

This chain joins TRBV2 and TRBJ1-5; 9 bases agree with TRBD1. Germline CDR1 is SNHLY and CDR2 is FYNNEI. The CDR3 consists of 14 residues. J lost 9 bases, V lost 5 bases, and 8 bases had no gene match. CDR3: CASSQGQGIRPQHF. DNA for the CDR3: TGTGCCAGCAGTCAAGGACAGGGGATTAGGCCCCAGCATTTT.

This CDR3 reads CASSLASGSLYEQYF. The DNA for the CDR3 is TGTGCCAGCAGTTTAGCTAGCGGGAGTCTATACGAGCAGTACTTC. The chain links TRBV28 to TRBJ2-7, with 10 positions matching TRBD2. J gave up 4 bases and V 2 bases, and 5 bases lay outside the gene matches. Germline assignment: CDR1 MDHEN and CDR2 SYDVKM. CDR3 size: 15 residues.